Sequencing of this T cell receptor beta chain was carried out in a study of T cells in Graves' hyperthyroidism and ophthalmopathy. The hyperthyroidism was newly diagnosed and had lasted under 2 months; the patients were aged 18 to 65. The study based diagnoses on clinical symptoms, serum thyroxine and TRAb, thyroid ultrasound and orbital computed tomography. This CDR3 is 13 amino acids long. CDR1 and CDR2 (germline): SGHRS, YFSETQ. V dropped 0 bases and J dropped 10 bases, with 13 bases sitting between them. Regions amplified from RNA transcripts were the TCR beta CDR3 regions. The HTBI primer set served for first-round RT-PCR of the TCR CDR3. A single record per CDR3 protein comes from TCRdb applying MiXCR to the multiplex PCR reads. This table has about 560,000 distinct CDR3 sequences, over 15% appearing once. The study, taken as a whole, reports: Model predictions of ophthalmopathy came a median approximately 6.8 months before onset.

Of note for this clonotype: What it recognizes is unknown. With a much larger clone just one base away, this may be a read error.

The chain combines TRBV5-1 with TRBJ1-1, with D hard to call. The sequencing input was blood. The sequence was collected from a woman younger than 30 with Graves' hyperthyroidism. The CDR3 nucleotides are TGCGCCAGCAGCTTGGATATGGTTGCTGGAGCTTTCTTT. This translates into CASSLDMVAGAFF.